The 8 T cell receptor beta chains reported below all come from one sample, sequenced in a study of cytomegalovirus exposure and HLA in healthy donors. 13 Jbeta primers and 60 Vbeta primers were used for the PCR. Generated by immunoSEQ multiplex PCR, the TCRdb table keeps only in-frame clones and is missing some. The sample lists some 150,000 clones; 70% to 80% were seen once. The sample consisted of PBMCs. The origin of the receptors is a man in his forties in good health and CMV-seronegative.

V gene TRBV5-5 combines with J gene TRBJ2-7; possible D gene TRBD1, 6 bases. Between the trimmed V and J ends, which lost 4 bases and 6 bases, there was a span of 17 bases. The CDR3 has 14 residues. In germline, CDR1 is SGHKS, CDR2 YYEKEE (reference sequence). The CDR3 loop reads CASSPPTGYGEQYF. DNA for the CDR3: TGTGCCAGCAGCCCTCCTACAGGGTACGGCGAGCAGTACTTC.

This sequence joins TRBV6-1 and TRBJ1-1; tentative D call: TRBD1 (6 bases). The CDR3 has 15 residues. Trimming pared 6 bases from V and 5 bases from J, leaving 19 bases between. The germline V gene has CDR1 MNHNS and CDR2 SASEGT. In DNA form, the CDR3 reads TGTGCCAGCAGGGCCCCTGGGCCAGGGGAGACTGAAGCTTTCTTT. Its protein product is CASRAPGPGETEAFF.

The chain joins TRBV2 to TRBJ1-6; D might be TRBD1 (5 bases). The CDR3 length is 15 residues. Germline values: CDR1 SNHLY, CDR2 FYNNEI. Trimming left V 7 bases short and J 10 bases short, with 20 bases between. Written as DNA, the CDR3 is TGTGCCAGCAACTCAAGGGGAGGGATGGACTCACCCCTCCACTTT. As protein: CASNSRGGMDSPLHF.

This clone was seen only a few times. The CDR3 protein is CAWSVLQGVSEKLFF. For the CDR3, the DNA is TGTGCCTGGAGTGTACTCCAGGGGGTGAGTGAAAAACTGTTTTTT. V gene TRBV30 combines with J gene TRBJ1-4; the match to TRBD1 covers 7 bases. The CDR3 is 15 residues long. Germline V gene data show CDR1 as GTSNPN and CDR2 as SVGIG (reference sequence). J was trimmed by 7 bases and V by 0 bases; bases with no gene match: 8.

This chain uses TRBV6-5 with TRBJ2-5; 8 nucleotides match TRBD1. The CDR3 has 15 residues. CDR1 MNHEY and CDR2 SVGAGI come from the germline V gene. J was trimmed by 2 bases and V by 5 bases; bases with no gene match: 7. DNA for the CDR3: TGTGCCAGCAGTCGGACAGGGAACTATCAAGAGACCCAGTACTTC. This gives the protein CASSRTGNYQETQYF.

V and J are TRBV18 and TRBJ2-3; D unclear. This CDR3 comprises 16 residues. Per the germline V gene, CDR1 is KGHSH and CDR2 is LQKENI. The V end lost 0 bases, the J end lost 0 bases, and 10 bases lay between the germline ends. The CDR3 bases are TGTGCCAGCTCACCACCAGCGACGATTAGCACAGATACGCAGTATTTT. Translating gives CASSPPATISTDTQYF.

In DNA form, the CDR3 reads TGTGCCAGCTCACCACAGGGAGTAGACTACGAGCAGTACTTC. Protein product: CASSPQGVDYEQYF. The chain uses TRBV18 and TRBJ2-7, with D possibly matching TRBD2 (5 bases). V was shortened by 1 base and J by 3 bases, with 10 bases between the two germline ends. The CDR3 totals 14 residues. Germline values: CDR1 KGHSH, CDR2 LQKENI.

This chain links TRBV5-4 with TRBJ2-5; TRBD1 aligns across 7 bases. The CDR3 is made up of 14 amino acids. J lost 1 base, V lost 4 bases, and 4 bases had no gene match. The V gene's germline CDR1 is SGHNT and CDR2 YYREEE (reference sequence). The chain's CDR3 is CASSGGQFQETQYF. CDR3 nucleotides: TGTGCCAGCAGCGGGGGACAGTTCCAAGAGACCCAGTACTTC.